Listed here are 20 T cell receptor beta chains from one sample, sequenced in a study of cytomegalovirus exposure and HLA in healthy donors (TCRdb year 2017). The method behind the library was the immunoSEQ multiplex PCR assay. The multiplex PCR relied on a mix of 60 forward primers for TCR Vbeta segments and 13 reverse primers for TCR Jbeta segments. In its TCRdb copy, this immuneACCESS table keeps in-frame sequences only and misses some clones. Where compared with another copy, unresolved V genes explain less than half of these, and the others have no known cause. The sample yields some 140,000 clones; roughly 70% were counted once. The ten largest clones capture roughly 1.7% of the sample. Source material: PBMCs. These receptors all stem from a human donor in good health.

The V gene is TRBV20-1, the J gene TRBJ2-7; D is perhaps TRBD1 (5 bases). Trimming cost V 4 bases and J 6 bases, with 10 bases left between them. Germline loops: CDR1 DFQATT, CDR2 SNEGSKA (reference sequence). The CDR3 has 11 amino acids. CDR3 in DNA: TGCAGTGCTAAAGTAACAGGCGAGCAGTACTTC. Translating gives CSAKVTGEQYF.

The CDR3 loop is CASSSIGTSGGIAQYF. The CDR3 DNA sequence: TGTGCCAGCAGCTCAATCGGGACTAGCGGGGGGATCGCCCAGTACTTC. This chain joins TRBV5-6 and TRBJ2-5, with 15 positions matching TRBD2. Unmatched junction bases numbered 9, after V lost 3 bases and J lost 9 bases. Germline CDR1 and CDR2: SGHDT and YYEEEE. The CDR3 covers 16 residues. The variable domain in full, with the rest retrieved from reference TRBV5-6 and TRBJ2-5, is DAGVTQSPTHLIKTRGQQVTLRCSPKSGHDTVSWYQQALGQGPQFIFQYYEEEERQRGNFPDRFSGHQFPNYSSELNVNALLLGDSALYLCASSSIGTSGGIAQYFGPGTRLLVL.

This chain uses TRBV19 with TRBJ1-2; 8 bases match TRBD1. CDR3 length: 12 amino acids. The trim removed 6 bases at V and 8 bases at J, leaving 5 bases unmatched. Germline V lookup: CDR1 LNHDA, CDR2 SQIVND (reference sequence). The CDR3 protein is CASRPGGGGYTF. In DNA form, the CDR3 reads TGTGCCAGTAGGCCAGGGGGCGGAGGCTACACCTTC. Filled out from reference TRBV19 and TRBJ1-2, the complete variable domain reads DGGITQSPKYLFRKEGQNVTLSCEQNLNHDAMYWYRQDPGQGLRLIYYSQIVNDFQKGDIAEGYSVSREKKESFPLTVTSAQKNPTAFYLCASRPGGGGYTFGSGTRLTVV.

Of note for this clone: One end of the junction does not line up with germline, which may come from a read error. The chain links TRBV20-1 to TRBJ2-1; D ambiguous. This CDR3 has 9 residues. CDR1 and CDR2 from the germline V gene are DFQATT and SNEGSKA (reference sequence). CDR3 sequence: CSVRPMQFF. DNA for the CDR3: TGCAGTGTTAGACCCATGCAGTTCTTC.

The V gene is TRBV4-3, the J gene TRBJ1-3; 7 bases are shared with TRBD1. CDR3 length equals 14 residues. Germline CDR1 LGHNA, CDR2 YSLEER. Trimming took 3 bases from V and 8 from J; bases not matched to a gene: 7. CDR3 protein: CASSQRQGIDTIYF. The CDR3 DNA reads TGCGCCAGCAGCCAGAGACAGGGTATTGACACCATATATTTT.

This clone came up a few times. This chain connects TRBV6-5 to TRBJ2-1; TRBD2 might be the D (5 bases). Germline V gene lookup returns CDR1 MNHEY and CDR2 SVGAGI. This CDR3 spans 12 amino acids. The germline V and J ends were trimmed by 6 bases and 7 bases, with 10 bases remaining between them. The CDR3 nucleotides are TGTGCCAGCAGCCCACTAGGGAATGAGCAGTTCTTC. This encodes CASSPLGNEQFF.

J is TRBJ2-7 and V is TRBV6-1; D might be TRBD2 (5 bases). CDR1 and CDR2 (germline): MNHNS, SASEGT. The CDR3 runs to 13 residues. The ends were cut back, 5 bases at V and 7 bases at J, with 15 bases in the middle. Written as DNA, the CDR3 is TGTGCCAGCAGTTCTGGACTGGGGTTGGAGCAGTACTTC. This sequence encodes CASSSGLGLEQYF.

CDR3 region: CASSFNAGVSGNEQYF. The CDR3 DNA sequence: TGCGCCAGCAGCTTCAATGCAGGGGTATCGGGAAACGAGCAGTACTTC. The V call is TRBV5-1, the J call TRBJ2-7; possible D gene TRBD1, 6 bases. This CDR3 is built from 16 residues. Trimming shortened V by 2 bases and J by 5 bases, and 20 bases separated the two germline ends. Per the germline V gene, CDR1 is SGHRS and CDR2 is YFSETQ.

Written as DNA, the CDR3 is TGTGCCAGCACCCAAGACAGTTACGGCTACACCTTC. As protein: CASTQDSYGYTF. V usage is TRBV5-4 and J usage is TRBJ1-2; maybe TRBD1 (5 bases). Germline CDR1 and CDR2: SGHNT and YYREEE (reference sequence). Trimming left V 6 bases short and J 8 bases short, with 14 bases between. This CDR3 region has 12 residues.

The rearrangement joins TRBV29-1 to TRBJ2-1; TRBD2 aligns across 7 bases. The CDR3 spans 15 residues. The trim removed 8 bases at V and 5 bases at J, leaving 15 bases unmatched. Looked up from germline, CDR1 is SQVTM and CDR2 is ANQGSEA. CDR3 DNA: TGCAGCCTGAGACTGGTAGCAGCGGGACACAATGAGCAGTTCTTC. This codes for CSLRLVAAGHNEQFF.

The chain uses TRBV7-2 and TRBJ2-3; the match to TRBD2 covers 9 bases. Germline CDR1 SGHTA, CDR2 FQGNSA. This CDR3 spans 14 amino acids. J gave up 1 base and V 5 bases, and 1 base lay outside the gene matches. DNA of the CDR3: TGTGCCAGCAGCACTAGCGGGCGCACAGATACGCAGTATTTT. This encodes CASSTSGRTDTQYF.

This clone has a single count. The chain carries TRBV7-9 and TRBJ2-3; D perhaps matches TRBD1 (5 bases). Germline V gives CDR1 SEHNR, CDR2 FQNEAQ (reference sequence). V dropped 1 base and J dropped 1 base, with 9 bases sitting between them. This CDR3 has 15 residues. DNA of the CDR3: TGTGCCAGCAGCTTAGGACAGCCACGCACAGATACGCAGTATTTT. Amino acid sequence: CASSLGQPRTDTQYF.

The V and J genes are TRBV4-1 and TRBJ2-1; TRBD2 agrees at 10 bases. The CDR3 loop spans 16 amino acids. The V gene end was trimmed by 1 base and the J gene end by 9 bases; junction bases not matched to a gene: 9. Germline V gene data show CDR1 as MGHRA and CDR2 as YSYEKL. In DNA form, the CDR3 reads TGCGCCAGCAGCCAAGGAATCCTAGCGGGAGTGGGTGAGCAGTTCTTC. It encodes CASSQGILAGVGEQFF.

This clone was seen a few times. The chain is built from TRBV5-4 and TRBJ2-7, with D tentatively TRBD2 (6 bases). The V gene's germline CDR1 is SGHNT and CDR2 YYREEE (reference sequence). The V end lost 4 bases, the J end lost 6 bases, and 17 bases lay between the germline ends. This CDR3 has 14 amino acids. In DNA, the CDR3 is TGTGCCAGCAGCGCGGACGGGGGAGTGGTCGAGCAGTACTTC. Translated: CASSADGGVVEQYF.

The chain uses TRBV5-1 and TRBJ2-4; weak D call: TRBD1 (5 bases). V lost 1 base and J lost 6, with 17 bases in between. Looked up from germline, CDR1 is SGHRS and CDR2 is YFSETQ. The CDR3 length is 16 residues. The CDR3 sequence: CASSLLSPQGGNIQYF. In DNA, the CDR3 is TGCGCCAGCAGCTTGCTCTCCCCGCAGGGTGGAAACATTCAGTACTTC.

The J gene is TRBJ1-1, the V gene TRBV27, with TRBD1 matching over 7 bases. Per germline, CDR1 MNHEY and CDR2 SMNVEV (reference sequence). The CDR3 consists of 14 residues. V dropped 4 bases and J dropped 1; count of bases not matched to a gene: 3. This chain's CDR3 is CASSSQGWNTEAFF. CDR3 sequence (DNA): TGTGCCAGCAGTTCACAGGGGTGGAACACTGAAGCTTTCTTT.

This chain uses TRBV2 with TRBJ2-5, with 7 bases aligning to TRBD1. The J segment lost 4 bases and the V segment lost 6 bases, leaving 14 bases of the junction unmatched. Germline-derived CDR1 and CDR2 are SNHLY and FYNNEI. The CDR3 totals 16 residues. The CDR3 loop reads CASRWSQGQPGETQYF. Here the CDR3 DNA reads TGTGCCAGCAGGTGGTCCCAGGGACAGCCTGGAGAGACCCAGTACTTC.

J is TRBJ2-7 and V is TRBV25-1; 8 nucleotides agree with TRBD2. Germline CDR1 is MGHDK and CDR2 is SYGVNS. The CDR3 contains 15 residues. V was pared by 9 bases and J by 4 bases, with 14 bases of the junction left unmatched. CDR3 in DNA: TGTGCCAGGAGGCGTCTCGGGGGGGCTTGGTACGAGCAGTACTTC. Encoded protein: CARRRLGGAWYEQYF.

This clone was counted a few times. This sequence joins TRBV2 and TRBJ2-1; D is perhaps TRBD2 (6 bases). V dropped 4 bases and J dropped 10 bases, with 14 bases sitting between them. The germline gives CDR1 SNHLY, CDR2 FYNNEI. The CDR3 is 13 amino acids. The CDR3 is CASSGSGGGEQFF. Here the CDR3 DNA reads TGTGCCAGCAGTGGGTCCGGGGGTGGCGAGCAGTTCTTC.

The gene calls are TRBV6-5 and TRBJ2-4; 8 bases are shared with TRBD1. The CDR3 runs 15 residues. The V segment lost 6 bases and the J segment 4 bases; nucleotides outside the gene matches: 8. From germline, CDR1 is MNHEY and CDR2 SVGAGI. The CDR3 region has the DNA TGTGCCAGCAGCCGAGGGACAGGTGGAAAAAACATTCAGTACTTC. It yields the protein CASSRGTGGKNIQYF.